This TCR beta chain was captured by sequencing in a study of shared clonotypes between healthy human individuals. Study-level results: Around 5% was the fraction of naive CD4 clonotypes found shared across four donors.

Sorted-subset replicate PCR reactions contained around 220 ng DNA, corresponding to some 29,000 T cell genomes. Sequenced by immunoSEQ multiplex PCR; TCRdb stores in-frame clones only, minus some. The sample holds roughly 2.4 million clones, nearly 97% seen once. As for this clone: The target antigen is unknown.

This TCR came from a man aged 18 to 30 in good health. The material sequenced was naive CD4+ T cells sorted from blood. The sample's subset: CD45RA+ positively selected.

The CDR3 sequence is CASSFGRNNEKLFF. The CDR3 DNA sequence: TGTGCCAGCAGTTTTGGGCGAAATAATGAAAAACTGTTTTTT. V is TRBV2 and J is TRBJ1-4; D call uncertain. V lost 5 bases, J lost 4 bases, and 11 bases lay in between. The CDR3 loop spans 14 amino acids. From germline, CDR1 is SNHLY and CDR2 FYNNEI.